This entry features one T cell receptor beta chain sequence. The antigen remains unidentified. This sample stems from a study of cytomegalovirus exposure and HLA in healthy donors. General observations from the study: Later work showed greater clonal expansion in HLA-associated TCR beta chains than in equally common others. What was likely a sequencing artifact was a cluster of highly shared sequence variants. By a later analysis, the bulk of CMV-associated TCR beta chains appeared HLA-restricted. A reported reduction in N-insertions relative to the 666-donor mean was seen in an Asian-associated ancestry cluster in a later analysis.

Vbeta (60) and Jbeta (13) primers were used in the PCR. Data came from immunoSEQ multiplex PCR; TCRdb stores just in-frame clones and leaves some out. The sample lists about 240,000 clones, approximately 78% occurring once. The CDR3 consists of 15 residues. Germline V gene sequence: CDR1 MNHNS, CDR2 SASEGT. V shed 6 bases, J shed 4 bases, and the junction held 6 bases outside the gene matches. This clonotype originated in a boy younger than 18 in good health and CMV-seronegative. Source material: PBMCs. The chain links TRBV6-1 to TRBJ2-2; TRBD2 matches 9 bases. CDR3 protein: CASRLGLAVTGELFF. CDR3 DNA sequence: TGTGCCAGCAGATTGGGACTAGCCGTCACCGGGGAGCTGTTTTTT.